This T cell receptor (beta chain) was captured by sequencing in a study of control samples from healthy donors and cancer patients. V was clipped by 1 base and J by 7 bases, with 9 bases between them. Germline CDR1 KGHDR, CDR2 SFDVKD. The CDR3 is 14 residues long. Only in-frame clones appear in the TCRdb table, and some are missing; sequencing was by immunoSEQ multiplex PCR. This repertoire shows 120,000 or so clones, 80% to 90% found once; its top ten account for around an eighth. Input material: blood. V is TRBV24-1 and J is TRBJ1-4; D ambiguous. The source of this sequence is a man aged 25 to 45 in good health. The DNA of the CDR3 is TGTGCCACCAGTGATTTCCCCCGGGCTGAAAAACTGTTTTTT. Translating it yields CATSDFPRAEKLFF.